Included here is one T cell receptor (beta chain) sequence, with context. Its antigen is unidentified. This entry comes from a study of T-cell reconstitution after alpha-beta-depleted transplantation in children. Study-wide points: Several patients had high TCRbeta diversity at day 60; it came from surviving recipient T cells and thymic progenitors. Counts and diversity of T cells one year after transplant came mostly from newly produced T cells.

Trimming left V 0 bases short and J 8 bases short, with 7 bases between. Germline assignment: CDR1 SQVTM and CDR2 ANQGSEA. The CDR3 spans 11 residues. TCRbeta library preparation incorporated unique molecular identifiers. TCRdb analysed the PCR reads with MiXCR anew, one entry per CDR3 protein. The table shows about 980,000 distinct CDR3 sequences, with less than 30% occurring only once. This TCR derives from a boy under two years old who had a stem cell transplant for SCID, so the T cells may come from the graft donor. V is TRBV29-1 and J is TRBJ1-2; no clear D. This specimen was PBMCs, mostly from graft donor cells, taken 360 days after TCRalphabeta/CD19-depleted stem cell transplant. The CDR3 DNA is TGCAGCGTTGAAGAGGGCGCGGGCTACACCTTC. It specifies CSVEEGAGYTF.